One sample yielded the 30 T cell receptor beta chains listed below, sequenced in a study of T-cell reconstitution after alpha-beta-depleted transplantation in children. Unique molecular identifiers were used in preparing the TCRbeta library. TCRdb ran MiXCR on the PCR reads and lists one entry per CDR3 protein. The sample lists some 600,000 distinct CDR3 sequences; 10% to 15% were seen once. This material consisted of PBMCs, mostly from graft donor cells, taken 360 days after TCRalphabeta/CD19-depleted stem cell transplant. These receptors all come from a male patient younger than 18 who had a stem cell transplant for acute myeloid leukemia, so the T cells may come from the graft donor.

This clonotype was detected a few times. The CDR3: CAIRGDYPGATEAFF. CDR3 bases: TGTGCCATCAGAGGGGACTACCCAGGGGCCACTGAAGCTTTCTTT. The V gene is TRBV10-3, the J gene TRBJ1-1; possibly TRBD1 for D (6 bases). CDR3 length: 15 amino acids. Germline V gives CDR1 ENHRY, CDR2 SYGVKD. V lost 6 bases to trimming and J lost 4 bases, with 18 bases between them.

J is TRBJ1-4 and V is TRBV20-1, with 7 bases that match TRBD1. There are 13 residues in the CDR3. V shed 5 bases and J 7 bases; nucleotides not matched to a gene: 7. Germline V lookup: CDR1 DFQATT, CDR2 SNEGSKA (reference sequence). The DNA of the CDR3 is TGCAGTGCTCAGGGGGGGCTTGGTGAAAAACTGTTTTTT. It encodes CSAQGGLGEKLFF.

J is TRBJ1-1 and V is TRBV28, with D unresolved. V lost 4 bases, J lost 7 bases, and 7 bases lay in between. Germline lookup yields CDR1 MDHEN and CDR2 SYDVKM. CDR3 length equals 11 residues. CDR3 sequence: CASSSTDEAFF. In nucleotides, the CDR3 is TGTGCCAGCAGTTCAACGGATGAAGCTTTCTTT. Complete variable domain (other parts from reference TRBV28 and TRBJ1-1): DVKVTQSSRYLVKRTGEKVFLECVQDMDHENMFWYRQDPGLGLRLIYFSYDVKMKEKGDIPEGYSVSREKKERFSLILESASTNQTSMYLCASSSTDEAFFGQGTRLTVV.

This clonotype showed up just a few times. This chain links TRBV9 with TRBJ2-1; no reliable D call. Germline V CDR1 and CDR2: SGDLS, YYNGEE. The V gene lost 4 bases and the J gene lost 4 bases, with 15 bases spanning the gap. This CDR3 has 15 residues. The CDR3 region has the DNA TGTGCCAGCAGCCCTCGGACCTCCCCTTACAATGAGCAGTTCTTC. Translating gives CASSPRTSPYNEQFF.

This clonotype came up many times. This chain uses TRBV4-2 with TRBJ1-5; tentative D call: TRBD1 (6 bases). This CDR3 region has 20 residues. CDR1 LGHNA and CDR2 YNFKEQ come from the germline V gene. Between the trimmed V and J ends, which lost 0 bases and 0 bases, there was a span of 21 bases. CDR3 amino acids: CASSQDVGTMGVYSNQPQHF. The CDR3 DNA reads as TGTGCCAGCAGCCAAGATGTGGGGACAATGGGGGTATATAGCAATCAGCCCCAGCATTTT.

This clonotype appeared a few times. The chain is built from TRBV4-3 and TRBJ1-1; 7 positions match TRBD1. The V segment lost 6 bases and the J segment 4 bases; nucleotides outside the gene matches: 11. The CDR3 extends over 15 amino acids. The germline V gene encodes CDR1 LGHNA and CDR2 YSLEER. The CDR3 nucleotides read TGCGCCAGCAGTCCAGAGGGGGCAAGTTTCACTGAAGCTTTCTTT. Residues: CASSPEGASFTEAFF.

The CDR3 sequence: CATSDLRDEQFF. CDR3 DNA: TGTGCCACCAGTGATTTGAGAGATGAGCAGTTCTTC. This rearrangement joins TRBV24-1 to TRBJ2-1; no reliable D call. The length of the CDR3 is 12 residues. Trimming cost V 0 bases and J 8 bases, with 4 bases left between them. Looked up from germline, CDR1 is KGHDR and CDR2 is SFDVKD.

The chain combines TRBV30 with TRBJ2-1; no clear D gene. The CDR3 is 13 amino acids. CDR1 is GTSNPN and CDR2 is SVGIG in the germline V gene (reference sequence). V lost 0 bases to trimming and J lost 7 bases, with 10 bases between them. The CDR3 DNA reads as TGTGCCTGGAGTGTACGGGTTCAAAATGAGCAGTTCTTC. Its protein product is CAWSVRVQNEQFF.

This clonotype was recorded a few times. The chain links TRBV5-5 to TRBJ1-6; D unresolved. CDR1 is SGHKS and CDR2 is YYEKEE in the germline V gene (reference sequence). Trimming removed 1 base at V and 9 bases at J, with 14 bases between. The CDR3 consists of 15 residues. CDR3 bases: TGTGCCAGCAGCTTGTCCTTTTTCGAAGGTTCACCCCTCCACTTT. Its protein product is CASSLSFFEGSPLHF.

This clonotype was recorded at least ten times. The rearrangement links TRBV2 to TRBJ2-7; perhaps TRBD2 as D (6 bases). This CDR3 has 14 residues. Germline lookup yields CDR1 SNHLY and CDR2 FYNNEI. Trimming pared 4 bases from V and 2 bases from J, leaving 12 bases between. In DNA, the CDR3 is TGTGCCAGCAGTGGGCAGGAGGGCACCTACGAGCAGTACTTC. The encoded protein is CASSGQEGTYEQYF.

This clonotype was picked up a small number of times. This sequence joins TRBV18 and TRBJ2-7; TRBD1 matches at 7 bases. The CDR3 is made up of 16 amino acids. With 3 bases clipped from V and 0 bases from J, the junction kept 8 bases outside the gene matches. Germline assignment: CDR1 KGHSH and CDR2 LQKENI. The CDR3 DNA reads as TGTGCCAGCTCACCCCAAGACAGGGTCGGCTCCTACGAGCAGTACTTC. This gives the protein CASSPQDRVGSYEQYF.

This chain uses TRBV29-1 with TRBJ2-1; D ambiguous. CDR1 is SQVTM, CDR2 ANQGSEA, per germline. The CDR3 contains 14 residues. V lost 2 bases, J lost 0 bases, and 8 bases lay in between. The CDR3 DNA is TGCAGCGTTGAAACCAGGAGCTCCTACAATGAGCAGTTCTTC. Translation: CSVETRSSYNEQFF.

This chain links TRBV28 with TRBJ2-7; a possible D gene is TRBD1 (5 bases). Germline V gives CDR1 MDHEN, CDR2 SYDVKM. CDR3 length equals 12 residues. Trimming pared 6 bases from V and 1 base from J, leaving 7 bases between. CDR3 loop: CASRDTSYEQYF. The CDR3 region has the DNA TGTGCCAGCAGGGACACGTCCTACGAGCAGTACTTC.

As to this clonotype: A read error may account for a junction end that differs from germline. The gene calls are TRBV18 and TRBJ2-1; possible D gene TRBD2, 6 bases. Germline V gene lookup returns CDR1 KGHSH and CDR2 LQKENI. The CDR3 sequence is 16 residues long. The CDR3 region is CASSPGTGGSYNERFF. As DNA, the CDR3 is TGTGCCAGCTCACCGGGCACTGGGGGGTCCTACAATGAGCGGTTCTTC.

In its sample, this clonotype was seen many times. The CDR3 spells CASSFRGLGETQYF. The CDR3 DNA sequence: TGTGCCAGCAGCTTCAGGGGGCTCGGGGAGACCCAGTACTTC. The genes are TRBV7-6 and TRBJ2-5; 8 bases fit TRBD1. The V and J ends lost 3 bases and 5 bases, in that order; junction bases with no gene match: 5. The CDR3 runs 14 residues. Germline assignment: CDR1 SGHVS and CDR2 FNYEAQ.

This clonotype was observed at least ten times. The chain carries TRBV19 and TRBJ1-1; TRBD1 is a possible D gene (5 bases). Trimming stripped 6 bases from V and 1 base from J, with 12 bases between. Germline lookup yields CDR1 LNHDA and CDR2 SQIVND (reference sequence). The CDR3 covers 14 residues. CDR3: CASSLLGPNTEAFF. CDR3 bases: TGTGCCAGTAGCTTATTGGGACCGAACACTGAAGCTTTCTTT. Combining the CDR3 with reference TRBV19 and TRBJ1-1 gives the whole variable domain DGGITQSPKYLFRKEGQNVTLSCEQNLNHDAMYWYRQDPGQGLRLIYYSQIVNDFQKGDIAEGYSVSREKKESFPLTVTSAQKNPTAFYLCASSLLGPNTEAFFGQGTRLTVV.

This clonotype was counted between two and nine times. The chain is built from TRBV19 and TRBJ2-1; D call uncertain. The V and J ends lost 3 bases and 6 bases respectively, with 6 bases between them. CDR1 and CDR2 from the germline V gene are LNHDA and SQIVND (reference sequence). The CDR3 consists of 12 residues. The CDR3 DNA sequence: TGTGCCAGTAGTATTGTTGCCAATGAGCAGTTCTTC. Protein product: CASSIVANEQFF.

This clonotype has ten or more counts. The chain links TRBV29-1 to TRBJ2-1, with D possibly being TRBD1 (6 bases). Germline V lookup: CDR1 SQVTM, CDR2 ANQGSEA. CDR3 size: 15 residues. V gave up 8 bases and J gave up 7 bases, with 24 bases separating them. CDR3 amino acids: CSTRVGTLGGNEQFF. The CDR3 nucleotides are TGCAGCACAAGGGTGGGGACATTAGGGGGAAATGAGCAGTTCTTC.

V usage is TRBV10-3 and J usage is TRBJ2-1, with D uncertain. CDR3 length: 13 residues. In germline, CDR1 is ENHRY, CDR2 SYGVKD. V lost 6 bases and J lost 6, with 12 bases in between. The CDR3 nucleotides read TGTGCCATCAGACCCGGTGCCGTCAATGAGCAGTTCTTC. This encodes CAIRPGAVNEQFF.

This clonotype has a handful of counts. The CDR3 DNA reads as TGTGCCAGCAGCGTAGCTCAGGGACTAGCTGCAGATACGCAGTATTTT. It encodes CASSVAQGLAADTQYF. This chain uses TRBV9 with TRBJ2-3; TRBD2 matches 9 bases. CDR1 is SGDLS and CDR2 is YYNGEE in the germline V gene. CDR3 size: 16 residues. V dropped 0 bases and J dropped 4; count of bases not matched to a gene: 6.

CDR3 in amino acids: CASTRLAGDIEQFF. The CDR3 DNA is TGTGCCAGCACACGACTAGCGGGGGATATTGAGCAGTTCTTC. The V and J genes are TRBV6-1 and TRBJ2-1, with 12 bases lining up with TRBD2. This CDR3 comprises 14 residues. Germline trimming cut 7 bases from V and 9 bases from J; bases unmatched to any gene: 7. Germline CDR1 and CDR2: MNHNS and SASEGT.

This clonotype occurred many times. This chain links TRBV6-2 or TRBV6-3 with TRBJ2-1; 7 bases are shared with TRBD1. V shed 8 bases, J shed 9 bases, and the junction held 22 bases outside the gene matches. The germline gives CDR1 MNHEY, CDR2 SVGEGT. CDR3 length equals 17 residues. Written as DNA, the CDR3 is TGTGCCAGCGGGTGGGACAGCCGGGCCCAAAGGGGTATTGAGCAGTTCTTC. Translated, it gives CASGWDSRAQRGIEQFF.

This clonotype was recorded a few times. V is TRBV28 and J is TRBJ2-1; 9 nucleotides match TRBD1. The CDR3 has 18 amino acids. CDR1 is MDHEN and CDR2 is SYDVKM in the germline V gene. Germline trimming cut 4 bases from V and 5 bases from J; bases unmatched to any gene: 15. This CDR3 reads CASSWDRVTSQRNNEQFF. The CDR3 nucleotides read TGTGCCAGCAGTTGGGACAGGGTTACTAGCCAGAGGAACAATGAGCAGTTCTTC.

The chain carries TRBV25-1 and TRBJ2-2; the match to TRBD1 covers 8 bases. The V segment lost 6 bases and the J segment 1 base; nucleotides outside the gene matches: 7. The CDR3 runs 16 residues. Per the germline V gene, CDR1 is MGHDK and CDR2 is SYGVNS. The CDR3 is CASRGRTGWNTGELFF. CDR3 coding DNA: TGTGCCAGCAGGGGGAGGACAGGGTGGAACACCGGGGAGCTGTTTTTT.

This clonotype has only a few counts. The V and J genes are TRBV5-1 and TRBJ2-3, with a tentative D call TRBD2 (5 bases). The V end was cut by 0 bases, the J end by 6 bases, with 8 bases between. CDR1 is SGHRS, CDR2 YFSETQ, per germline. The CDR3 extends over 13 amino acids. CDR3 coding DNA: TGCGCCAGCAGCTTGGCACTAGTTGATACGCAGTATTTT. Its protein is CASSLALVDTQYF.

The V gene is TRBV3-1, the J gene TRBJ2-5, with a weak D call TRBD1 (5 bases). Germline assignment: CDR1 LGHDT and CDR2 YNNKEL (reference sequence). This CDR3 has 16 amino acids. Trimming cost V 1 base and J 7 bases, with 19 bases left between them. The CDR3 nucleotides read TGTGCCAGCAGCCAAGGACGACAGCGAAATCTGTTGACCCAGTACTTC. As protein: CASSQGRQRNLLTQYF.

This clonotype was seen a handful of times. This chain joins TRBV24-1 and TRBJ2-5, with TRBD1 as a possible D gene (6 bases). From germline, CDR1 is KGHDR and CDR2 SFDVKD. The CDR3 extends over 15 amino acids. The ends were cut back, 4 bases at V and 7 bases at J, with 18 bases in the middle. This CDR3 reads CATSDFLDSSGTQYF. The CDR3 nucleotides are TGTGCCACCAGTGACTTCTTGGACAGTTCGGGGACCCAGTACTTC.

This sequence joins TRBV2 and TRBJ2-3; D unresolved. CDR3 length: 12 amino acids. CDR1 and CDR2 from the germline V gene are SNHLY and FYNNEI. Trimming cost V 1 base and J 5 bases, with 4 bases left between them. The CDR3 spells CASSEVEDTQYF. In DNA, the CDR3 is TGTGCCAGCAGTGAAGTTGAAGATACGCAGTATTTT.

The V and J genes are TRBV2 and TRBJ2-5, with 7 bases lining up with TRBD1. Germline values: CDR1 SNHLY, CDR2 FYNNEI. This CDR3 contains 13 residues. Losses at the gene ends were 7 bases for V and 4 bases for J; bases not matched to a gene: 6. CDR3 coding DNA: TGTGCCAGCAAAGGACAGGAGGCAGAGACCCAGTACTTC. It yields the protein CASKGQEAETQYF.

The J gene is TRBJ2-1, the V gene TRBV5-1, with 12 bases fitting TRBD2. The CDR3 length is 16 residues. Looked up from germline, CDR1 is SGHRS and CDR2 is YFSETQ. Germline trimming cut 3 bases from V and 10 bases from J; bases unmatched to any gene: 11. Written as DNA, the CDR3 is TGCGCCAGCAGCTCCAGACTAGCGGGAGCGGGCAGGGAGCAGTTCTTC. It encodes CASSSRLAGAGREQFF.